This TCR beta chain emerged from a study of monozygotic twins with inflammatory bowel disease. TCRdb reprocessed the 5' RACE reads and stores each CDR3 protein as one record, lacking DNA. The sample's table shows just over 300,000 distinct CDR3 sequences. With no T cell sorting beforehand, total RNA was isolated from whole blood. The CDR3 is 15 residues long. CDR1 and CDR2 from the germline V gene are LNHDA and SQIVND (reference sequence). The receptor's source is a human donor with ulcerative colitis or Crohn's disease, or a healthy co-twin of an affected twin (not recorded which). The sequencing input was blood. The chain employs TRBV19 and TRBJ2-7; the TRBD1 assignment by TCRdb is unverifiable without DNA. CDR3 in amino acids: CASSIRTGNYYEQYF.